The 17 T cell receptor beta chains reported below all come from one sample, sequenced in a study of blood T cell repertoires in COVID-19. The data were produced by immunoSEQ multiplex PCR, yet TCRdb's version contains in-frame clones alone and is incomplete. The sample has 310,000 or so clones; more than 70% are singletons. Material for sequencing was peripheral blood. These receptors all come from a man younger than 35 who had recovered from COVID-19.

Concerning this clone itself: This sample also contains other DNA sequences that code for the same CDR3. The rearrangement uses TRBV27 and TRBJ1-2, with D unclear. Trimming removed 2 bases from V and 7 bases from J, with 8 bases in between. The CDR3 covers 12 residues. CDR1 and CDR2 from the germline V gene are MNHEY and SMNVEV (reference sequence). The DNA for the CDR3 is TGTGCCAGCAGTTTAGGAGGTCGTGGCTACACCTTC. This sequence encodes CASSLGGRGYTF.

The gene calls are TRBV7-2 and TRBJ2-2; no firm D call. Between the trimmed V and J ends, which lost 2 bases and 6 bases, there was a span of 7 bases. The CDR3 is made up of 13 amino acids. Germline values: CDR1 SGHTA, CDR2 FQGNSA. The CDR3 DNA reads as TGTGCCAGCAGCTTAAGCGTGTCCGGGGAGCTGTTTTTT. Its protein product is CASSLSVSGELFF.

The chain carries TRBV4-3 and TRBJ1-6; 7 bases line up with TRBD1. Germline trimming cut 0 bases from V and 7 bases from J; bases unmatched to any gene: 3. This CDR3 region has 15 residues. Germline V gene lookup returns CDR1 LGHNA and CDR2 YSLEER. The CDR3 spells CASSQEGTANSPLHF. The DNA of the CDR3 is TGCGCCAGCAGCCAAGAGGGGACAGCCAATTCACCCCTCCACTTT.

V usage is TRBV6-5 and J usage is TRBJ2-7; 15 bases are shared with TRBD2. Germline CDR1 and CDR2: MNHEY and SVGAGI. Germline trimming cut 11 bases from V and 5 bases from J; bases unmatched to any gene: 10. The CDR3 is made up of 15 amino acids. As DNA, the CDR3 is TGTGCCTGCGGCGGACTAGCGGGGGGGCTCCACGAGCAGTACTTC. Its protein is CACGGLAGGLHEQYF.

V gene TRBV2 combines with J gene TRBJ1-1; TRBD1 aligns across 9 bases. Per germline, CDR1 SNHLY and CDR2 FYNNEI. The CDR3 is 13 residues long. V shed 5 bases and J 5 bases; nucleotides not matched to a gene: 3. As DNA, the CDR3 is TGTGCCAGCAGTCCGACAGGGGGGACTGAAGCTTTCTTT. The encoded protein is CASSPTGGTEAFF.

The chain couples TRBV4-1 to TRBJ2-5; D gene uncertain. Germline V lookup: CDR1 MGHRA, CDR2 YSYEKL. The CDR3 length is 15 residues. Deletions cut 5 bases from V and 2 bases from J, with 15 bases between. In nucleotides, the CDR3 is TGCGCCAGCAGCTTCCTTTTGGGCAGTCAAGAGACCCAGTACTTC. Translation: CASSFLLGSQETQYF.

As DNA, the CDR3 is TGTGCCAGCAGTGTCCGGGACAGCTACGAGCAGTACTTC. Translated, it gives CASSVRDSYEQYF. The rearrangement joins TRBV2 to TRBJ2-7; 7 positions agree with TRBD1. This CDR3 is 13 amino acids long. From germline, CDR1 is SNHLY and CDR2 FYNNEI. V lost 4 bases to trimming and J lost 3 bases; unmatched junction nucleotides: 3.

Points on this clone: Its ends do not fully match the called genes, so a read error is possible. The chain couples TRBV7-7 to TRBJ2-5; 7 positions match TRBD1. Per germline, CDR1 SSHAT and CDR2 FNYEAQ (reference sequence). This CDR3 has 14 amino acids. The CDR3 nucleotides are TGTGCTAGCAGCTTAGCCGGGACAGAAGAGACCCAGTACTTC. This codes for CASSLAGTEETQYF.

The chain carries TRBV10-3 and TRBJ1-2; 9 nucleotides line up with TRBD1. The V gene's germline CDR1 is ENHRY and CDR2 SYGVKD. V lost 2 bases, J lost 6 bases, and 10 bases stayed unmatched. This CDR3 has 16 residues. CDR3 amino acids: CAISEGQGNSLHGYTF. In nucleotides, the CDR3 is TGTGCCATCAGTGAGGGACAGGGGAATTCCTTACATGGCTACACCTTC.

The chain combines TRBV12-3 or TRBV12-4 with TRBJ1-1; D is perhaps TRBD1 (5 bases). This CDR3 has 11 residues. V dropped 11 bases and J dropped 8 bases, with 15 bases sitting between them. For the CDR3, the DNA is TGTGCCTGTCCTTCGGGGGGGGAAGCTTTCTTT. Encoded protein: CACPSGGEAFF.

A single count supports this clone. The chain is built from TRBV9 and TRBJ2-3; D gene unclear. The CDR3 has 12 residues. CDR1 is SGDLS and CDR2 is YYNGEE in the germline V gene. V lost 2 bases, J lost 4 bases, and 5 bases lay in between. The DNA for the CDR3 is TGTGCCAGCAGCGTGAGCTCAGATACGCAGTATTTT. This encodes CASSVSSDTQYF.

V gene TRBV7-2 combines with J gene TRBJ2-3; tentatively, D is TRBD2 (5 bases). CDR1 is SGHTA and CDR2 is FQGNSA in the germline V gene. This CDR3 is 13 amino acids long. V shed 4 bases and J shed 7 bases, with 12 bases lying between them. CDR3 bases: TGTGCCAGCAGCTCCGGACCGGGGAATACGCAGTATTTT. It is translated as CASSSGPGNTQYF.

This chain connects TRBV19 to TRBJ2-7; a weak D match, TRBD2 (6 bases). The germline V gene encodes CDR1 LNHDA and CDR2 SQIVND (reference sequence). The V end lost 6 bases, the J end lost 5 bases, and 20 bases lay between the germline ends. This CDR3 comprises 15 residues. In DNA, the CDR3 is TGTGCCAGTAGCCAAGCCCCCGGGGAGGTCCACGAGCAGTACTTC. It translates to CASSQAPGEVHEQYF.

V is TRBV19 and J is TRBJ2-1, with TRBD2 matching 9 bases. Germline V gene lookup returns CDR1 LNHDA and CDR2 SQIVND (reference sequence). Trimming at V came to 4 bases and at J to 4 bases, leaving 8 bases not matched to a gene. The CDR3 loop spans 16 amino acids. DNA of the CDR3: TGTGCCAGTAGTAACCCTAGCGGGACGGATTACAATGAGCAGTTCTTC. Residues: CASSNPSGTDYNEQFF.

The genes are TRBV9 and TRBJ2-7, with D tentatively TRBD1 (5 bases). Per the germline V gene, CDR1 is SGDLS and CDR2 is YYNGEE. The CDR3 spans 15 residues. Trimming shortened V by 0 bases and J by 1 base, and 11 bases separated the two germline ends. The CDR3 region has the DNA TGTGCCAGCAGCGTAGAGGGGTCTCCATCCTACGAGCAGTACTTC. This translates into CASSVEGSPSYEQYF. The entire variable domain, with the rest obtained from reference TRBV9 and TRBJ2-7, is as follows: DSGVTQTPKHLITATGQRVTLRCSPRSGDLSVYWYQQSLDQGLQFLIQYYNGEERAKGNILERFSAQQFPDLHSELNLSSLELGDSALYFCASSVEGSPSYEQYFGPGTRLTVT.

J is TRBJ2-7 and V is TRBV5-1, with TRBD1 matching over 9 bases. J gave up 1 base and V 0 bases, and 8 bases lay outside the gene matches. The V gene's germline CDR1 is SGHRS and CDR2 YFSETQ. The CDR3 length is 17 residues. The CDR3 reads CASSLVEGQGLSYEQYF. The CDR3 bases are TGCGCCAGCAGCTTGGTAGAGGGACAGGGTCTTTCCTACGAGCAGTACTTC.

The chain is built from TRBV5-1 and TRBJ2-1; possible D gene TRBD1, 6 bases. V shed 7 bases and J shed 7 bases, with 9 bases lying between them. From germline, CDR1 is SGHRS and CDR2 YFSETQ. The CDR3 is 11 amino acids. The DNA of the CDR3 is TGCGCCAGCGACCAGGGGAATGAGCAGTTCTTC. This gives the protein CASDQGNEQFF.